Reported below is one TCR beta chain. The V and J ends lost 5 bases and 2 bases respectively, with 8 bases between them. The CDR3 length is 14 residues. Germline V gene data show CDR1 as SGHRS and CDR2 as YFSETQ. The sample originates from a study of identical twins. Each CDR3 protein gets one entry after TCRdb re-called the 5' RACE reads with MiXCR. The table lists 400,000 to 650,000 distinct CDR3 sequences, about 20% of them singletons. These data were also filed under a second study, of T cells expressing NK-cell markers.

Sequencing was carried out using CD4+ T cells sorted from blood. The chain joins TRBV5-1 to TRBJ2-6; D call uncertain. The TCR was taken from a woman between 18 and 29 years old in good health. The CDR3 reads CASRATAGANVLTF. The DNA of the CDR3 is TGCGCCAGCAGGGCAACGGCTGGGGCCAACGTCCTGACTTTC.